The entry below gives a single T cell receptor (beta chain) sequence along with its context. It has no known antigen specificity. Base qualities are not at hand, and no much larger clone is one base apart. The V end loses 2 bases and the J end loses 0 bases, and a stretch of 11 bases separates them. The CDR3 runs 15 residues from the cysteine to the phenylalanine. CDR3 DNA is the only sequence kept; it has 45 bases, read in frame from the first base. Per the germline V gene (reference sequence), SEHNR is the CDR1 and FQNEAQ is the CDR2. Libraries came from PCR. For sequencing, an Illumina HiSeq 2500 was employed. Molecular barcoding was employed in the preparation of TCR libraries, with unique molecular identifiers being used to normalize TCRbeta repertoire quantification. TCRdb reprocessing: public reads trimmed at Q25 with fastp, clones called with MiXCR, in-frame beta chains kept. Rows are unified per CDR3 protein, each entry keeping the most common DNA and genes. The sample contains around 370,000 distinct CDR3 sequences, 9% to 12% of them found a single time. Clones ranked in the top ten supply under 3% of the sample.

This sample was included in a study of T-cell reconstitution after alpha-beta-depleted transplantation in children (TCRdb year 2016). Looking at the study overall: T-cell immune reconstitution after TCRalphabeta/CD19-depleted allogeneic hematopoietic cell transplantation in children was quantitatively tracked in the study by means of TCR repertoire profiling.

Sequencing was performed on PBMCs from the stem cell graft donor, taken from the stem cell graft. This chain is built from TRBV7-9 and TRBJ2-7, with TRBD1 tentatively as D gene (5 bases match). The sequence was collected from a human donor who donated a stem cell graft to a child with acute lymphoblastic leukemia. The nucleotide sequence reads as follows: TGTGCCAGCAGCTTATCTCAGGGAATCTCCTACGAGCAGTACTTC. It codes for CASSLSQGISYEQYF. With all but the CDR3 taken from the reference TRBV7-9 and TRBJ2-7 genes, the full variable domain is: DTGVSQNPRHKITKRGQNVTFRCDPISEHNRLYWYRQTLGQGPEFLTYFQNEAQLEKSRLLSDRFSAERPKGSFSTLEIQRTEQGDSAMYLCASSLSQGISYEQYFGPGTRLTVT.